This TCR beta chain was captured by sequencing in a study of shared clonotypes between healthy human individuals. The germline V gene encodes CDR1 MDHEN and CDR2 SYDVKM. The CDR3 is 15 amino acids. The V gene lost 6 bases and the J gene lost 4 bases, with 19 bases spanning the gap. Execution of the assay was at deep level. Authors' analysis steps: For the immunoSEQ data, sequences were junction-only without quality scores, so filtering differed. TCRdb's copy holds only in-frame clones and misses some; the assay was immunoSEQ multiplex PCR. V, J and clone size derive from that table, while D and trimming were established from the DNA sequence. This table holds about 2 million clones, roughly 96% found once. About this clone: Its antigen is not known.

Study results and caveats: Although depth was large, rarefaction showed that sequencing of the sorted subsets was incomplete. Among several donors, roughly 5.5% of naive CD4 clonotypes were found in common.

The sequenced sample was naive CD4+ T cells sorted from blood. Subset defined: CD45RA+ positively selected. The TCR originated in a man between 18 and 35 years old in good health. This sequence joins TRBV28 and TRBJ2-7, with D tentatively TRBD1 (6 bases). The CDR3 region has the DNA TGTGCCAGCAGCTCCCGCTCTCTGGACAGTTACGAGCAGTACTTC. Its translation: CASSSRSLDSYEQYF.